The rows below give T cell receptor beta chains drawn from one sample of a study of blood T cell repertoires in COVID-19. Profiling relied on immunoSEQ multiplex PCR, and the TCRdb table lists in-frame clones only, not all of them. Among about 18,000 clones listed, around 80% were seen once. Sequenced material: peripheral blood. These receptors all come from a man between 35 and 55 years old with active or convalescent COVID-19. Both conserved end residues are part of each CDR3. The D gene is left open where the match is weak. A row's size may be missing; if present it is once, few, many or a size class.

. | TRBD2 | TRBJ2-1 | TRBV19 | CASSIGGRPDNEQFF | TGTGCCAGTAGTATTGGCGGGAGGCCCGACAATGAGCAGTTCTTC
few | . | TRBJ2-1 | TRBV10-3 | CAISESVTSTVEQFF | TGTGCCATCAGTGAGTCGGTAACCTCGACAGTGGAGCAGTTCTTC
. | . | TRBJ1-1 | TRBV18 | CASPQEQNTEAFF | TGTGCCAGCCCCCAGGAACAAAACACTGAAGCTTTCTTT
. | . | TRBJ1-2 | TRBV4-1 | CASSQDGPGEGYTF | TGCGCCAGCAGCCAAGATGGTCCAGGGGAAGGCTACACCTTC
. | . | TRBJ1-1 | TRBV11-2 | CASRFWGGSDTEAFF | TGTGCCAGCAGGTTTTGGGGGGGTTCCGACACTGAAGCTTTCTTT
. | . | TRBJ1-3 | TRBV10-3 | CAISESITYSSGNTIYF | TGTGCCATCAGTGAGTCGATTACGTATAGCTCTGGAAACACCATATATTTT
once | . | TRBJ1-5 | TRBV4-3 | CASSHHQVNQPQHF | TGCGCCAGCAGCCACCACCAGGTTAATCAGCCCCAGCATTTT
few | . | TRBJ1-3 | TRBV6-1 | CASSDQGSGNTIYF | TGTGCCAGCAGTGACCAGGGTTCTGGAAACACCATATATTTT
. | . | TRBJ2-2 | TRBV9 | CASSVQGGELFF | TGTGCCAGCAGTGTCCAGGGCGGGGAGCTGTTTTTT
. | TRBD1 | TRBJ2-1 | TRBV2 | CASFLAGQGKNEQFF | TGTGCCAGCTTCCTCGCTGGACAGGGGAAGAATGAGCAGTTCTTC
once | . | TRBJ1-2 | TRBV4-1 | CASSQDGIEGGNYGYTF | TGCGCCAGCAGCCAAGACGGGATCGAGGGGGGGAACTATGGCTACACCTTC
. | . | TRBJ2-7 | TRBV19 | CASSMVPGNYEQYF | TGTGCCAGTAGTATGGTGCCAGGTAACTACGAGCAGTACTTC
. | . | TRBJ1-1 | TRBV27 | CASSLFPQGRTEAFF | TGTGCCAGCAGTTTATTTCCCCAGGGAAGGACTGAAGCTTTCTTT
. | . | TRBJ1-2 | TRBV7-9 | CASSFPGAGDYGYTF | TGTGCCAGCAGCTTCCCGGGAGCGGGGGACTATGGCTACACCTTC
. | TRBD1 | TRBJ2-7 | TRBV18 | CASSPRTGTYEQYF | TGTGCCAGCTCACCGCGGACAGGCACCTACGAGCAGTACTTC
. | TRBD2 | TRBJ2-1 | TRBV19 | CATEGTSAYNEQFF | TGTGCCACCGAAGGGACTAGCGCGTACAATGAGCAGTTCTTC
. | TRBD1 | TRBJ1-1 | TRBV7-3 | CASSPSSGGAGAFF | TGTGCCAGCAGCCCCTCGTCAGGGGGCGCCGGAGCTTTCTTT
. | . | TRBJ2-1 | TRBV6-5 | CATRAAGADEQFF | TGTGCCACGCGGGCGGCAGGGGCTGATGAGCAGTTCTTC
. | TRBD2 | TRBJ2-3 | TRBV30 | CAWTLAQAGVITDTQYF | TGTGCCTGGACTCTAGCGCAGGCGGGGGTTATCACAGATACGCAGTATTTT
few | TRBD2 | TRBJ2-1 | TRBV13 | CASTNKWGGWQFF | TGTGCCAGCACGAATAAGTGGGGGGGGTGGCAGTTCTTC
. | . | TRBJ1-1 | TRBV2 | CASRARGGDTEAFF | TGTGCCAGCAGGGCCAGGGGTGGGGACACTGAAGCTTTCTTT
. | TRBD1 | TRBJ1-2 | TRBV6-6 | CASSTTGDYGYTF | TGTGCCAGCAGTACAACAGGGGACTATGGCTACACCTTC
. | TRBD2 | TRBJ2-7 | TRBV7-2 | CASSHGLAGIQRSYEQYF | TGTGCCAGCAGCCACGGACTAGCGGGGATACAAAGGTCCTACGAGCAGTACTTC
. | TRBD2 | TRBJ2-7 | TRBV9 | CASSPTGGRTYEQYF | TGTGCCAGCAGCCCGACCGGGGGGAGGACCTACGAGCAGTACTTC
once | TRBD1 | TRBJ1-2 | TRBV6-1 | CASSEDLDRDYGYTF | TGTGCCAGCAGTGAGGACTTGGACAGGGACTATGGCTACACCTTC
. | . | TRBJ2-2 | TRBV2 | CATGLFTGELFF | TGTGCCACCGGACTTTTCACCGGGGAGCTGTTTTTT
medium-sized | . | TRBJ2-1 | TRBV27 | CASWEQFNEQFF | TGTGCCAGCTGGGAGCAATTCAATGAGCAGTTCTTC
large | TRBD1 | TRBJ2-1 | TRBV7-6 | CASSLVTGDHYNEQFF | TGTGCCAGCAGCTTAGTAACAGGGGATCATTACAATGAGCAGTTCTTC
. | . | TRBJ2-5 | TRBV11-3 | CASSPQGRETQYF | TGTGCCAGCAGCCCACAGGGACGAGAGACCCAGTACTTC
. | . | TRBJ1-3 | TRBV10-1 | CASSESRVPGNTIYF | TGCGCCAGCAGTGAGTCGAGGGTCCCTGGAAACACCATATATTTT
once | . | TRBJ2-5 | TRBV7-2 | CASSSTRETQYF | TGTGCCAGCAGTTCGACAAGGGAGACCCAGTACTTC
few | TRBD2 | TRBJ2-7 | TRBV2 | CASSPSLAGATTSYEQYF | TGTGCCAGCAGTCCGTCACTAGCGGGGGCCACTACATCCTACGAGCAGTACTTC
. | TRBD1 | TRBJ1-6 | TRBV19 | CASSIGGDSSSYNSPLHF | TGTGCCAGTAGTATAGGAGGGGACAGTTCCTCCTATAATTCACCCCTCCACTTT
. | . | TRBJ2-3 | TRBV19 | CASSRSGDSGLYDTQYF | TGTGCCAGTAGTAGATCAGGGGATAGCGGGTTATATGATACGCAGTATTTT
. | TRBD1 | TRBJ2-1 | TRBV10-2 | CASSESLTGAFNEQFF | TGCGCCAGCAGTGAGTCGCTCACAGGGGCATTCAATGAGCAGTTCTTC
. | . | TRBJ1-6 | TRBV4-1 | CASSQGHSSYNSPLHF | TGCGCCAGCAGCCAGGGGCACAGCTCCTATAATTCACCCCTCCACTTT
. | TRBD1 | TRBJ2-3 | TRBV24-1 | CATSDSGQFIGQYF | TGTGCCACCAGTGATTCGGGACAGTTCATAGGGCAGTATTTT
. | . | TRBJ1-2 | TRBV6-4 | CASRGHLNYGYTF | TGTGCCAGCAGAGGACACCTCAACTATGGCTACACCTTC
. | TRBD1 | TRBJ1-1 | TRBV7-9 | CAVGQGAMNTEAFF | TGTGCCGTTGGACAGGGAGCGATGAACACTGAAGCTTTCTTT
. | . | TRBJ1-1 | TRBV6-1 | CASSRGGQSEAFF | TGTGCCAGCAGCAGGGGTGGACAGTCTGAAGCTTTCTTT
few | . | TRBJ1-1 | TRBV7-3 | CASSLRMNTEAFF | TGTGCCAGCAGCTTACGTATGAACACTGAAGCTTTCTTT
. | TRBD1 | TRBJ1-2 | TRBV3-1/TRBV3-2 | CASSPDRIYGYTF | TGTGCCAGCAGCCCGGACAGGATCTATGGCTACACCTTC
. | TRBD1 | TRBJ1-1 | TRBV11-2 | CASSWGQTKELNTEAFF | TGTGCCAGCAGCTGGGGACAGACTAAGGAGCTGAACACTGAAGCTTTCTTT
. | . | TRBJ2-2 | TRBV15 | CATSGQLNTGELFF | TGTGCCACCAGCGGACAGTTAAACACCGGGGAGCTGTTTTTT
. | TRBD1 | TRBJ2-7 | TRBV6-2/TRBV6-3 | CASSYQGAYEQYF | TGTGCCAGCAGTTACCAGGGGGCATACGAGCAGTACTTC
. | . | TRBJ1-1 | TRBV15 | CATSRDQNTWNTEAFF | TGTGCCACCAGCAGAGATCAAAACACATGGAACACTGAAGCTTTCTTT
. | TRBD1 | TRBJ1-2 | TRBV4-3 | CASSQWDRGFDGYTF | TGCGCCAGCAGCCAATGGGACAGGGGATTCGATGGCTACACCTTC
few | TRBD2 | TRBJ2-3 | TRBV3-1/TRBV3-2 | CASNLGGGGGLSDTQYF | TGTGCCAGCAACTTGGGGGGAGGCGGGGGTTTATCAGATACGCAGTATTTT
. | TRBD1 | TRBJ2-3 | TRBV6-5 | CASRPGQGSDTQYF | TGTGCCAGCAGGCCCGGACAGGGATCAGATACGCAGTATTTT
. | . | TRBJ2-1 | TRBV29-1 | CSVETGLGNNEQFF | TGCAGCGTTGAGACAGGTTTAGGTAACAATGAGCAGTTCTTC
. | TRBD1 | TRBJ1-1 | TRBV10-2 | CASSESTGVVTEAFF | TGCGCCAGCAGTGAGTCGACAGGGGTGGTCACTGAAGCTTTCTTT
. | TRBD1 | TRBJ1-5 | TRBV4-3 | CASSPGQGDSAQHF | TGCGCCAGCAGCCCTGGACAGGGGGACTCGGCCCAGCATTTT
. | . | TRBJ1-4 | TRBV7-9 | CASSIHRTNEKLFF | TGTGCCAGCAGCATTCATCGGACTAATGAAAAACTGTTTTTT
. | TRBD2 | TRBJ2-7 | TRBV2 | CASSTYGGGGYEQYF | TGTGCCAGCAGTACCTACGGGGGGGGCGGATACGAGCAGTACTTC
. | . | TRBJ2-2 | TRBV10-1 | CASKGGAAGELFF | TGCGCCAGCAAAGGGGGGGCAGCCGGGGAGCTGTTTTTT